What follows is one TCR beta chain and its context. This specimen comes from a study of blood T cell repertoires in COVID-19. On the study more broadly: PBMCs, B-cell-depleted T cells, or T cells provided the cDNA or gDNA that made up the material.

Trimming removed 7 bases from V and 7 bases from J, with 23 bases in between. CDR3 size: 15 residues. Germline values: CDR1 LNHNV, CDR2 YYDKDF (reference sequence). Original processing notes: Amplification with reference gene primers provided the estimates of nucleated cell counts. The protocol was immunoSEQ multiplex PCR, while the TCRdb copy is restricted to in-frame clones and leaves out a portion. That table is the source of V, J and clone size, and D and trimming were worked out from the DNA. Counted here are around 20,000 clones, 70% to 90% occurring once; the ten biggest clones make up 5% to 6.5%.

Sequenced material: peripheral blood. This TCR derives from a human donor in a cohort sampled during active COVID-19. The chain uses TRBV15 and TRBJ2-7; the D gene is possibly TRBD2 (6 bases). This CDR3 reads CATNELGLYGGEQYF. CDR3 coding DNA: TGTGCCACCAACGAATTGGGCCTTTATGGAGGGGAGCAGTACTTC.